Below, one T cell receptor beta chain is given with its context. Its matching antigen is unknown. Stem cell-like memory, regulatory, central memory and naive CD4+ cells were sorted via CD45RO/CCR7/CD25/CD127/CD95/CD27. This sample was included in a study of beta chain features in type 1 diabetes. Study summary: Cell yields, gender and age were similar in healthy donors and patients. Taken together, all samples contributed some 98 million examined sorted cells. General study results and limits: Patients with Type 1 diabetes showed moderately but significantly shorter TCRB CDR3s in all four CD4+ subsets.

The CDR3 spans 14 residues. The junction had 8 bases not matched to a gene; V was cut back by 6 bases and J by 4 bases. Looked up from germline, CDR1 is SGHTA and CDR2 is FQGNSA. Every bit of the isolated RNA underwent reverse transcription, so sequencing read expressed TCRB transcripts. Assay: immunoSEQ multiplex PCR; the TCRdb copy retains only in-frame clones and omits some. The repertoire includes more than 350,000 clones, about an eighth of them detected once, and approximately 0.05% sits in the top ten. This receptor was identified in a woman aged 18-29 years in good health. The specimen sequenced was naive CD4+ T cells from blood. This sequence joins TRBV7-2 and TRBJ2-5, with 7 positions matching TRBD1. CDR3 nucleotides: TGTGCCAGCAGTTTTACAGGGGCCAGAGAGACCCAGTACTTC. Its protein is CASSFTGARETQYF.